This T cell receptor (beta chain) was sequenced for a study of blood T cell repertoires in COVID-19. Produced via immunoSEQ multiplex PCR; TCRdb's table is partial and in-frame only. The sample includes just under 90,000 clones, 90% to 95% seen only once; the top ten take over 1.5%. Source material: peripheral blood. This TCR was recovered from a man in his 60s with acute or convalescent COVID-19.

The CDR3 is CASSSRVSGRLTQYF. CDR3 coding DNA: TGTGCCAGCAGCTCTCGGGTTAGCGGGAGGTTGACGCAGTATTTT. The chain is built from TRBV11-3 and TRBJ2-3; 10 positions agree with TRBD2. V lost 4 bases and J lost 9; bases outside the gene matches: 10. The CDR3 has 15 amino acids. Per germline, CDR1 SGHNT and CDR2 YENEEA.